These 26 T cell receptor beta chains came from one sample sequenced in a study of shared clonotypes between healthy human individuals. Assay used: immunoSEQ multiplex PCR; TCRdb lists only in-frame clones, some missing. The repertoire includes under 2.5 million clones, 80% to 95% of them detected once, and 0.37% sits in the top ten. The sequencing input was naive CD4+ T cells from PBMCs. Subset denoted: CD45RA+ positively selected. These receptors originate from a man between 18 and 29 years old in good health. Some clones in this sample may be carry-over from other donors' samples.

In regard to this clone: The sample holds other DNA sequences that translate to the same CDR3. This chain connects TRBV7-2 to TRBJ1-1, with 7 positions matching TRBD1. The V and J ends lost 1 base and 0 bases, in that order; junction bases with no gene match: 2. The CDR3 length is 15 residues. Germline CDR1 is SGHTA and CDR2 is FQGNSA. DNA for the CDR3: TGTGCCAGCAGCTTAGTAACAGGGGTGAACACTGAAGCTTTCTTT. Translated, it gives CASSLVTGVNTEAFF.

J is TRBJ2-1 and V is TRBV27; 8 nucleotides agree with TRBD2. CDR3 size: 16 residues. Germline V gives CDR1 MNHEY, CDR2 SMNVEV (reference sequence). Trimming removed 5 bases from V and 4 bases from J; junction bases left unmatched: 10. For the CDR3, the DNA is TGTGCCAGCAGTGTTCCCCGGGAGGGCCGATACAATGAGCAGTTCTTC. This sequence encodes CASSVPREGRYNEQFF.

V is TRBV27 and J is TRBJ1-1; no firm D call. The CDR3 has 16 amino acids. Germline CDR1 and CDR2: MNHEY and SMNVEV (reference sequence). V lost 6 bases and J lost 0, with 17 bases in between. CDR3 nucleotides: TGTGCCAGCAGGGAGGTCGGAGGACCTTTGAACACTGAAGCTTTCTTT. This sequence encodes CASREVGGPLNTEAFF.

The chain combines TRBV19 with TRBJ2-1, with 13 bases identical to TRBD2. Germline V gene lookup returns CDR1 LNHDA and CDR2 SQIVND (reference sequence). The CDR3 length is 17 residues. V was clipped by 5 bases and J by 2 bases; unmatched bases: 6. CDR3 residues: CASSHGTSGTTYNEQFF. DNA for the CDR3: TGTGCCAGTAGTCACGGGACTAGCGGGACAACCTACAATGAGCAGTTCTTC.

J is TRBJ1-2 and V is TRBV27; 9 positions agree with TRBD1. Germline values: CDR1 MNHEY, CDR2 SMNVEV (reference sequence). This CDR3 is 14 amino acids long. V shed 5 bases and J 6 bases; nucleotides not matched to a gene: 7. The CDR3 here is CASSHPGQGNGYTF. CDR3 nucleotide sequence: TGTGCCAGCAGTCACCCGGGACAGGGTAATGGCTACACCTTC.

This clone was seen a few times. The same CDR3 arises from other DNA sequences in this sample as well. The chain joins TRBV30 to TRBJ1-1, with D possibly matching TRBD1 (5 bases). The CDR3 is made up of 13 amino acids. In germline, CDR1 is GTSNPN, CDR2 SVGIG (reference sequence). V lost 0 bases and J lost 2, with 7 bases in between. CDR3 DNA: TGTGCCTGGAGTGTACAGGCTAACACTGAAGCTTTCTTT. This sequence encodes CAWSVQANTEAFF. Full variable domain (rest looked up from reference TRBV30 and TRBJ1-1): SQTIHQWPATLVQPVGSPLSLECTVEGTSNPNLYWYRQAAGRGLQLLFYSVGIGQISSEVPQNLSASRPQDRQFILSSKKLLLSDSGFYLCAWSVQANTEAFFGQGTRLTVV.

The chain recombines TRBV19 with TRBJ1-5, with D maybe TRBD1 (5 bases). Trimming left V 7 bases short and J 1 base short, with 11 bases between. Germline loops: CDR1 LNHDA, CDR2 SQIVND (reference sequence). CDR3 length equals 14 residues. CDR3 sequence reads: CASNMGPSNQPQHF. The CDR3 nucleotides are TGTGCCAGTAATATGGGACCGAGCAATCAGCCCCAGCATTTT.

In DNA, the CDR3 is TGCGCCAGCAGCCCAGGTGACAGGTTCAATCAGCCCCAGCATTTT. It encodes CASSPGDRFNQPQHF. V is TRBV5-1 and J is TRBJ1-5, with a weak D call TRBD1 (6 bases). Deletions cut 4 bases from V and 3 bases from J, with 14 bases between. The CDR3 has 15 amino acids. Germline CDR1 reads SGHRS; CDR2 reads YFSETQ.

V is TRBV19 and J is TRBJ2-7; D gene uncertain. Germline lookup yields CDR1 LNHDA and CDR2 SQIVND (reference sequence). The V end lost 9 bases, the J end lost 1 base, and 13 bases lay between the germline ends. The CDR3 extends over 13 amino acids. CDR3 residues: CASSISWSYEQYF. CDR3 coding DNA: TGTGCCAGCAGCATCTCCTGGTCCTACGAGCAGTACTTC. The full variable domain, rest sourced from reference TRBV19 and TRBJ2-7, is DGGITQSPKYLFRKEGQNVTLSCEQNLNHDAMYWYRQDPGQGLRLIYYSQIVNDFQKGDIAEGYSVSREKKESFPLTVTSAQKNPTAFYLCASSISWSYEQYFGPGTRLTVT.

This clone occurred once. This sequence joins TRBV7-7 and TRBJ2-7; D unresolved. The V end was cut by 5 bases, the J end by 0 bases, with 14 bases between. The CDR3 is made up of 15 amino acids. Germline V lookup: CDR1 SSHAT, CDR2 FNYEAQ (reference sequence). CDR3 region: CASSPDPARSYEQYF. For the CDR3, the DNA is TGTGCCAGCAGCCCTGACCCCGCTCGCTCCTACGAGCAGTACTTC.

The chain links TRBV28 to TRBJ2-7, with 11 bases that match TRBD2. V gave up 6 bases and J gave up 5 bases; unmatched junction bases: 9. The CDR3 totals 15 residues. Germline CDR1 reads MDHEN; CDR2 reads SYDVKM. DNA of the CDR3: TGTGCCAGCAGGGAACTAGCGGGAGTTAAGGACGAGCAGTACTTC. It codes for CASRELAGVKDEQYF. Complete variable domain (other parts from reference TRBV28 and TRBJ2-7): DVKVTQSSRYLVKRTGEKVFLECVQDMDHENMFWYRQDPGLGLRLIYFSYDVKMKEKGDIPEGYSVSREKKERFSLILESASTNQTSMYLCASRELAGVKDEQYFGPGTRLTVT.

The chain is built from TRBV13 and TRBJ2-7; 12 nucleotides align to TRBD2. V trimming: 5 bases; J trimming: 1 base; junction bases outside the gene matches: 12. The CDR3 covers 18 residues. The germline gives CDR1 PRHDT, CDR2 FYEKMQ (reference sequence). The CDR3 spells CASSLRTSGMGRSYEQYF. The CDR3 DNA follows: TGTGCCAGCAGCCTCCGGACTAGCGGGATGGGGAGGTCCTACGAGCAGTACTTC.

The genes are TRBV27 and TRBJ2-7, with a weak D call TRBD2 (5 bases). V lost 6 bases and J 10 bases, leaving 16 bases between the germline ends. The CDR3 is 12 residues long. Looked up from germline, CDR1 is MNHEY and CDR2 is SMNVEV (reference sequence). CDR3 DNA: TGTGCCAGCAGCCTCGAGAGGACTCCTCAGTACTTC. Translating gives CASSLERTPQYF.

This chain connects TRBV5-1 to TRBJ1-1, with D possibly being TRBD1 (5 bases). This CDR3 region has 16 residues. V was cut by 4 bases and J by 5 bases, with 21 bases left in between. Germline CDR1 and CDR2: SGHRS and YFSETQ. The chain's CDR3 is CASSPGTAGGRTEAFF. The CDR3 nucleotides are TGCGCCAGCAGCCCAGGGACCGCCGGAGGGAGGACTGAAGCTTTCTTT.

The J gene is TRBJ2-1, the V gene TRBV6-1; D possibly corresponds to TRBD2 (6 bases). V was pared by 4 bases and J by 4 bases, with 8 bases between. Germline CDR1 reads MNHNS; CDR2 reads SASEGT. The CDR3 loop spans 13 amino acids. The CDR3 nucleotides read TGTGCCAGCAGTGGGGGACTTTACAATGAGCAGTTCTTC. Protein product: CASSGGLYNEQFF.

This clone appeared once. V is TRBV5-1 and J is TRBJ2-7; 11 nucleotides match TRBD1. Trimming removed 4 bases from V and 4 bases from J; junction bases left unmatched: 10. From germline, CDR1 is SGHRS and CDR2 YFSETQ. This CDR3 has 16 amino acids. CDR3 DNA sequence: TGCGCCAGCAGCCCAGGAGCCGGGACAGGGGGGTACGAGCAGTACTTC. This gives the protein CASSPGAGTGGYEQYF.

The chain carries TRBV5-5 and TRBJ1-3; D is unclear. The V and J ends lost 4 bases and 8 bases respectively, with 10 bases between them. CDR1 SGHKS and CDR2 YYEKEE come from the germline V gene (reference sequence). CDR3 length: 12 residues. DNA for the CDR3: TGTGCCAGCAGCCCCATGTCGGACACCATATATTTT. The encoded protein is CASSPMSDTIYF.

The chain links TRBV18 to TRBJ1-5, with TRBD1 as a possible D gene (6 bases). This CDR3 region has 13 residues. Germline CDR1 is KGHSH and CDR2 is LQKENI. Trimming shortened V by 5 bases and J by 7 bases, and 12 bases separated the two germline ends. The CDR3 is CASSNTGTQPQHF. In nucleotides, the CDR3 is TGTGCCAGCTCAAATACAGGGACCCAGCCCCAGCATTTT.

This chain joins TRBV4-3 and TRBJ2-7; 8 bases fit TRBD2. The V gene end was trimmed by 2 bases and the J gene end by 0 bases; junction bases not matched to a gene: 9. Per germline, CDR1 LGHNA and CDR2 YSLEER. This CDR3 region has 17 residues. The CDR3 protein is CASSQMTSATSSYEQYF. The CDR3 bases are TGCGCCAGCAGCCAAATGACTAGCGCGACTAGCTCCTACGAGCAGTACTTC.

The genes are TRBV5-4 and TRBJ2-7; 15 nucleotides line up with TRBD2. After removal of 0 bases from V and 7 bases from J, the junction contained 8 bases not matched to a gene. The CDR3 extends over 17 amino acids. Germline V gene sequence: CDR1 SGHNT, CDR2 YYREEE (reference sequence). The CDR3 here is CASSLARLGLAGGEQYF. The CDR3 coding sequence is TGTGCCAGCAGCTTGGCCCGCCTAGGACTAGCGGGAGGGGAGCAGTACTTC.

This clone was recorded once. This rearrangement joins TRBV19 to TRBJ1-2; D is perhaps TRBD1 (6 bases). V was shortened by 3 bases and J by 8 bases, with 13 bases between the two germline ends. The CDR3 sequence is 13 residues long. Germline CDR1 and CDR2: LNHDA and SQIVND (reference sequence). The CDR3 DNA sequence: TGTGCCAGTAGTATGTGGGGGCAAAAAGGCTACACCTTC. It yields the protein CASSMWGQKGYTF.

This sequence joins TRBV25-1 and TRBJ2-1, with D uncertain. CDR1 MGHDK and CDR2 SYGVNS come from the germline V gene. V was pared by 6 bases and J by 7 bases, with 13 bases between. This CDR3 contains 13 residues. The CDR3 loop is CASSLSPSNEQFF. In nucleotides, the CDR3 is TGTGCCAGCAGCCTCTCCCCTAGTAATGAGCAGTTCTTC.

V is TRBV7-2 and J is TRBJ2-1, with D possibly being TRBD1 or TRBD2 (6 bases each). Trimming removed 1 base at V and 8 bases at J, with 15 bases between. The CDR3 runs 15 residues. CDR1 and CDR2 (germline): SGHTA, FQGNSA. CDR3 DNA sequence: TGTGCCAGCAGCTTAGACGGGGGCGGGGTAGATGAGCAGTTCTTC. Its protein product is CASSLDGGGVDEQFF.

The chain links TRBV2 to TRBJ1-3, with a weak D call TRBD1 (5 bases). Germline CDR1 SNHLY, CDR2 FYNNEI. The ends were cut back, 7 bases at V and 4 bases at J, with 8 bases in the middle. CDR3 size: 12 residues. The CDR3 protein is CASIRGGNTIYF. CDR3 DNA sequence: TGTGCCAGCATACGGGGGGGAAACACCATATATTTT.

In regard to this clone: Within the sample, other DNA sequences also encode this same CDR3. The chain employs TRBV6-6 and TRBJ1-1; possible D gene TRBD1, 6 bases. The germline CDR1 and CDR2 sequences are MNHNY and SVGAGI (reference sequence). The CDR3 is 12 residues long. Trimming took 6 bases from V and 5 from J, leaving 10 bases between them. Here the CDR3 reads CASSARGTEAFF. CDR3 sequence (DNA): TGTGCCAGCAGCGCTAGGGGGACTGAAGCTTTCTTT.

This clone came up once. The CDR3 region is CASQSVTGSTEAFF. In DNA form, the CDR3 reads TGTGCCAGCCAATCTGTAACAGGGAGTACTGAAGCTTTCTTT. The chain carries TRBV6-5 and TRBJ1-1; D perhaps matches TRBD1 (6 bases). CDR3 length: 14 amino acids. The V end lost 8 bases, the J end lost 5 bases, and 18 bases lay between the germline ends. Germline assignment: CDR1 MNHEY and CDR2 SVGAGI.